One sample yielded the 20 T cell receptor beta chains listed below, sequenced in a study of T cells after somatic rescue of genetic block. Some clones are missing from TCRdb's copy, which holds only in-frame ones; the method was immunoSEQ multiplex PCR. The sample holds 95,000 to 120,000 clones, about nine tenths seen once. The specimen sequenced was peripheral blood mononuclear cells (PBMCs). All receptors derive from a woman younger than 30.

The CDR3 sequence: CSAREGGYTF. The CDR3 DNA follows: TGCAGTGCTAGAGAGGGGGGCTACACCTTC. V usage is TRBV20-1 and J usage is TRBJ1-2; D is uncertain. Germline-derived CDR1 and CDR2 are DFQATT and SNEGSKA (reference sequence). This CDR3 has 10 residues. With 0 bases removed from V and 8 bases from J, the gap between germline ends came to 4 bases.

CDR3 region: CASSILGVTGELFF. CDR3 coding DNA: TGTGCCAGTAGTATCCTGGGGGTGACCGGGGAGCTGTTTTTT. This chain uses TRBV19 with TRBJ2-2; either TRBD1 or TRBD2 may fit D (5 bases each). The CDR3 sequence is 14 residues long. Germline values: CDR1 LNHDA, CDR2 SQIVND (reference sequence). The V gene lost 3 bases and the J gene lost 5 bases, with 10 bases spanning the gap.

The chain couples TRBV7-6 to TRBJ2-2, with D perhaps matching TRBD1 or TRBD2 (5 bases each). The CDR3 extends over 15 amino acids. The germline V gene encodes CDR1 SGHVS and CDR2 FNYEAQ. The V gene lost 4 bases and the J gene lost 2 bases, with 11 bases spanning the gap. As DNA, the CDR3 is TGTGCCAGCAGCTCCCAGGGACCCAACACCGGGGAGCTGTTTTTT. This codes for CASSSQGPNTGELFF.

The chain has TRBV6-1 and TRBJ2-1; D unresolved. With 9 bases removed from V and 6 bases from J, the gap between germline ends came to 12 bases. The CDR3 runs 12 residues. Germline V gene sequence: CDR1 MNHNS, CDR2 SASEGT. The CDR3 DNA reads TGTGCCAGTTGTAGGACCGGCAATGAGCAGTTCTTC. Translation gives CASCRTGNEQFF.

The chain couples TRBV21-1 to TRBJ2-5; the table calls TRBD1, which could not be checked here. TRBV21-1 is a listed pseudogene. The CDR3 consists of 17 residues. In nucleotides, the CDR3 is TGTGCCAGCATCACCCCCTGGACAGGGCGAAGAGGAGAGACCCAGTACTTC. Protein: CASITPWTGRRGETQYF.

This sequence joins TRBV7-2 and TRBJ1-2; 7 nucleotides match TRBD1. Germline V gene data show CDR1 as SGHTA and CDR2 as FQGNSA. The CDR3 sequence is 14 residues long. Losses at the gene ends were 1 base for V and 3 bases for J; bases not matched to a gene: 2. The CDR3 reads CASSLGGQHYGYTF. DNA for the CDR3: TGTGCCAGCAGCTTAGGGGGACAGCACTATGGCTACACCTTC.

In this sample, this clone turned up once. DNA of the CDR3: TGTGCCAGCAGGGCCGGCATGGGTTCTGGAAACACCATATATTTT. Translated: CASRAGMGSGNTIYF. The chain uses TRBV6-5 and TRBJ1-3; D is unclear. The CDR3 consists of 15 residues. The germline V gene has CDR1 MNHEY and CDR2 SVGAGI. With 6 bases removed from V and 1 base from J, the gap between germline ends came to 13 bases.

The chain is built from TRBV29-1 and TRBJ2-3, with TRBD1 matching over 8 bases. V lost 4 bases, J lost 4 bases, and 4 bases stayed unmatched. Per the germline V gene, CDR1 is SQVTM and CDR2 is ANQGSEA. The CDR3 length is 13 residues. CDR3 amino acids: CSVVGQGPDTQYF. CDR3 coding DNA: TGCAGCGTTGTCGGACAGGGCCCAGATACGCAGTATTTT.

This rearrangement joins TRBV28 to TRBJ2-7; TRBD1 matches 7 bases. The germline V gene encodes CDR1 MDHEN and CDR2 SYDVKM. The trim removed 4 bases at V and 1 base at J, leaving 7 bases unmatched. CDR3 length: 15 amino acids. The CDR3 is CASSYRGQLSYEQYF. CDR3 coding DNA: TGTGCCAGCAGTTACAGGGGCCAACTATCCTACGAGCAGTACTTC.

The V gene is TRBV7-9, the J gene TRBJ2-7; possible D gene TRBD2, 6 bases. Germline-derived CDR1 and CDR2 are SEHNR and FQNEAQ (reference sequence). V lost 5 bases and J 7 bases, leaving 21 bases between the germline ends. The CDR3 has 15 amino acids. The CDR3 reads CASSPERGAYVEQYF. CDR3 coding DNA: TGTGCCAGCAGCCCGGAGCGCGGGGCCTACGTGGAGCAGTACTTC. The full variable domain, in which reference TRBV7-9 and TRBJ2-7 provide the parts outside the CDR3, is DTGVSQNPRHKITKRGQNVTFRCDPISEHNRLYWYRQTLGQGPEFLTYFQNEAQLEKSRLLSDRFSAERPKGSFSTLEIQRTEQGDSAMYLCASSPERGAYVEQYFGPGTRLTVT.

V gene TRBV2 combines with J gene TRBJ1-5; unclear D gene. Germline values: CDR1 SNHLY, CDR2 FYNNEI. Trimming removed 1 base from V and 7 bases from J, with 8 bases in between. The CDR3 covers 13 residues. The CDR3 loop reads CASSEGWRQPQHF. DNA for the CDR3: TGTGCCAGCAGTGAAGGGTGGCGCCAGCCCCAGCATTTT.

CDR3 in DNA: TGTGCCAGCAGCTTAGCCAGCCAACACTCCTATAATTCACCCCTCCACTTT. Its protein is CASSLASQHSYNSPLHF. This chain connects TRBV13 to TRBJ1-6; no reliable D call. The V gene's germline CDR1 is PRHDT and CDR2 FYEKMQ (reference sequence). V was pared by 1 base and J by 0 bases, with 10 bases between. The CDR3 extends over 17 amino acids.

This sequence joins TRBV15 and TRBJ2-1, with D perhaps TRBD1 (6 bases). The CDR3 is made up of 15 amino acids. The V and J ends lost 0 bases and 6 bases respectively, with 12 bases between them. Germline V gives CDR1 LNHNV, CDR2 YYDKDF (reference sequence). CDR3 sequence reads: CATSRERTVGNEQFF. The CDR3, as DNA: TGTGCCACCAGCAGAGAAAGGACAGTCGGCAATGAGCAGTTCTTC.

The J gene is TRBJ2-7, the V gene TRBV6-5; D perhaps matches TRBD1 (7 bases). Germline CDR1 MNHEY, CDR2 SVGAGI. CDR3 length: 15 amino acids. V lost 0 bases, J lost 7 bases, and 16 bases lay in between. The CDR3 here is CASSYSSQGGDEQYF. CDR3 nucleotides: TGTGCCAGCAGTTACTCTTCCCAGGGGGGTGATGAGCAGTACTTC.

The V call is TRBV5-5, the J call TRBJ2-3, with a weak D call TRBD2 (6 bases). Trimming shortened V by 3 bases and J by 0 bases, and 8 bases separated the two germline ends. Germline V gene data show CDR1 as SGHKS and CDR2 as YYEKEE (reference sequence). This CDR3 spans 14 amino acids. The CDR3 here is CASSWGTSTDTQYF. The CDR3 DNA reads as TGTGCCAGCAGCTGGGGGACTAGCACAGATACGCAGTATTTT.

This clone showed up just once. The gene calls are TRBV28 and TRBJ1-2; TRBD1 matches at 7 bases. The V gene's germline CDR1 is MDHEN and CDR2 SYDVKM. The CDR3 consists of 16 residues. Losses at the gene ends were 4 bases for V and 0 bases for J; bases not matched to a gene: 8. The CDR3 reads CASSYRGPKTNYGYTF. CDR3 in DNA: TGTGCCAGCAGTTACAGGGGCCCTAAGACTAACTATGGCTACACCTTC.

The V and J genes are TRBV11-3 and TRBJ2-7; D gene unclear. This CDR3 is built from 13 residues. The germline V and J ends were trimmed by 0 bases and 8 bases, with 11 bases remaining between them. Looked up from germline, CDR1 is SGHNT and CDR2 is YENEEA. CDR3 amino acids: CASSLDQNGQQYF. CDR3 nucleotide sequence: TGTGCCAGCAGCTTAGATCAAAACGGCCAGCAGTACTTC.

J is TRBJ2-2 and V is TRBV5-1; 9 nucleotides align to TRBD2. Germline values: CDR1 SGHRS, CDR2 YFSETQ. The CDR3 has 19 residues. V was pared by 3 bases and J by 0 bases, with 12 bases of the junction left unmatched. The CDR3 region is CASSWLGLAGRPNTGELFF. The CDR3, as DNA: TGCGCCAGCAGCTGGCTGGGGCTAGCGGGGCGGCCGAACACCGGGGAGCTGTTTTTT.

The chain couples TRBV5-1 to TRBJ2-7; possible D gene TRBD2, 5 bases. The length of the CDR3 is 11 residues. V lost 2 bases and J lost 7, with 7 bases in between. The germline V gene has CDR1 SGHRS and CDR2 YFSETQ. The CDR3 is CASSFPGEQYF. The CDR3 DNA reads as TGCGCCAGCAGCTTTCCGGGGGAGCAGTACTTC. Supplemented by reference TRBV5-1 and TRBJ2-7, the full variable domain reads KAGVTQTPRYLIKTRGQQVTLSCSPISGHRSVSWYQQTPGQGLQFLFEYFSETQRNKGNFPGRFSGRQFSNSRSEMNVSTLELGDSALYLCASSFPGEQYFGPGTRLTVT.

The CDR3 region is CASSLRGSYEQYF. CDR3 coding DNA: TGTGCCAGCAGCCTGAGGGGTTCCTACGAGCAGTACTTC. The chain couples TRBV5-4 to TRBJ2-7; D possibly uses TRBD1 or TRBD2 (5 bases each). The CDR3 runs 13 residues. The V end lost 4 bases, the J end lost 1 base, and 9 bases lay between the germline ends. Germline V gives CDR1 SGHNT, CDR2 YYREEE (reference sequence).